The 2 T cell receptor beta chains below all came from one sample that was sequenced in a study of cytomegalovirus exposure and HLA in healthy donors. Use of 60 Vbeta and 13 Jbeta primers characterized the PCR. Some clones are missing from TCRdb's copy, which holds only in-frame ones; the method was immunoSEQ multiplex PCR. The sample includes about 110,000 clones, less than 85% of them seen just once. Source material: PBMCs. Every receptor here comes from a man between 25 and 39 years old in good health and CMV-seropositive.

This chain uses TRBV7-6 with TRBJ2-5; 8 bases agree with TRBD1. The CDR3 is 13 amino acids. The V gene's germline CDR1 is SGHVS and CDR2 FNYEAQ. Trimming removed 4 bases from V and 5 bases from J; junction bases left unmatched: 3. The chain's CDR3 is CASSSHRGETQYF. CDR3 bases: TGTGCCAGCAGCTCGCACAGGGGGGAGACCCAGTACTTC. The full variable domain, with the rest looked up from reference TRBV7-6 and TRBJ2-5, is GAGVSQSPRYKVTKRGQDVALRCDPISGHVSLYWYRQALGQGPEFLTYFNYEAQQDKSGLPNDRFSAERPEGSISTLTIQRTEQRDSAMYRCASSSHRGETQYFGPGTRLLVL.

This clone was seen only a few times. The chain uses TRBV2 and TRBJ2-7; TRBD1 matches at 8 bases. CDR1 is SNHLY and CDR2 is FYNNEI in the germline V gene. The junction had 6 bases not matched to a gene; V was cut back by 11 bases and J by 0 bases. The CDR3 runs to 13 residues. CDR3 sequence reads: CAGGTGRSYEQYF. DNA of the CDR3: TGTGCCGGAGGGACAGGACGCTCCTACGAGCAGTACTTC.